The rows below give T cell receptor beta chains drawn from one sample of a study of PD-1 blockade in classical Hodgkin lymphoma. Sequencing was performed with immunoSEQ multiplex PCR; in TCRdb, only in-frame clones are kept and a portion is missing. The sample records about 21,000 clones, around 85% being singletons. The sample was peripheral blood mononuclear cells (PBMCs), taken before the fourth cycle of nivolumab. The receptors shown here come from a human donor with classical Hodgkin lymphoma. The CDR3 runs from the conserved cysteine through the conserved F or W. D genes are given only for firm matches. Clone size is shown for a subset of rows, as once, few, many or a class of expanded clone.

TRBD1	13	large	TRBV5-1	TRBJ1-2	TGCGCCAGCAGCTTGGGACAGGGTATCGTCTACACCTTC	CASSLGQGIVYTF
.	14	few	TRBV19	TRBJ1-5	TGTGCCAGTAGTTTAAGAACTTCGGGTCAGCCCCAGCATTTT	CASSLRTSGQPQHF
TRBD2	15	few	TRBV4-3	TRBJ2-7	TGCGCCAGCAGCCAAGAAGGCGGGGGGAGCTACGAGCAGTACTTC	CASSQEGGGSYEQYF
TRBD1	14	.	TRBV28	TRBJ1-1	TGTGCCAGCACCACCGGACAGGGTACGGCTGAAGCTTTCTTT	CASTTGQGTAEAFF
TRBD1	16	.	TRBV7-9	TRBJ2-1	TGTGCCAGCAGCTTAGCTGCCGGGACAGGGGGCGAAAGGAAGATCTTC	CASSLAAGTGGERKIF
TRBD1	15	.	TRBV28	TRBJ1-1	TGTGCCAGCAGTTTCGACAGGGACCTAAACACTGAAGCTTTCTTT	CASSFDRDLNTEAFF
TRBD1	14	.	TRBV10-3	TRBJ1-1	TGTGCCATCAGCTCGACAGGGTTGGGCACTGAAGCTTTCTTT	CAISSTGLGTEAFF
.	16	.	TRBV4-2	TRBJ1-4	TGTGCCAGCAGCCAAGATTTATGGGGTACTAATGAAAAACTGTTTTTT	CASSQDLWGTNEKLFF
.	16	few	TRBV21-1	TRBJ1-5	TGTGCCAGCAGCAAAAGGGAATGTAACAGGGATCAGCCCCAGCATTTT	CASSKRECNRDQPQHF
TRBD1	19	.	TRBV7-9	TRBJ1-4	TGTGCCAGCAGCAAAGCCGGGACAGGGGTCCTCACAACTAATGAAAAACTGTTTTTT	CASSKAGTGVLTTNEKLFF
.	17	.	TRBV9	TRBJ2-1	TGTGCCAGCAGCGTAGCTGGAGGTTTTGACTCCTACAATGAGCAGTTCTTC	CASSVAGGFDSYNEQFF
.	13	few	TRBV2	TRBJ2-7	TGTGCCAGCAGCGGCGACCGCAGCTACGAGCAGTACTTC	CASSGDRSYEQYF
TRBD1	14	.	TRBV5-1	TRBJ1-1	TGCGCCAGCAGCTGGACAGGCGTGAACACTGAAGCTTTCTTT	CASSWTGVNTEAFF
.	15	.	TRBV28	TRBJ2-5	TGTGCCAGCAGAATTCTCCTCGGGGCCCAAGAGACCCAGTACTTC	CASRILLGAQETQYF
.	16	.	TRBV7-9	TRBJ2-5	TGTGCCAGCAGCTTAGCGCTTGACTTAAGGCTAGAGACCCAGTACTTC	CASSLALDLRLETQYF
.	15	.	TRBV6-4	TRBJ2-1	TGTGCCAGCAGTGAAACAGCGAGCTCCTACAATGAGCAGTTCTTC	CASSETASSYNEQFF
.	15	.	TRBV7-9	TRBJ2-2	TGTGCCAGCAGCCATATTCCCCAGGGGCACGGGGAGCTGTTTTTT	CASSHIPQGHGELFF
.	17	.	TRBV9	TRBJ2-1	TGTGCCAGCAGCGTAGGGCAGGGAACTAAGCCCTACAATGAGCAGTTCTTC	CASSVGQGTKPYNEQFF
TRBD1	13	.	TRBV7-6	TRBJ1-2	TGTGCCAGCAGCTTAGTTCAGGGGGGTGGCTACACCTTC	CASSLVQGGGYTF
.	17	.	TRBV14	TRBJ2-1	TGTGCCAGCAGCCAAGAAAAGGGAGGCTACTCCTACAATGAGCAGTTCTTC	CASSQEKGGYSYNEQFF
.	13	.	TRBV6-5	TRBJ2-2	TGTGCCAGCAGTTACTACGGCACCGGGGAGCTGTTTTTT	CASSYYGTGELFF
TRBD2	16	.	TRBV5-8	TRBJ2-1	TGTGCCAGCAGCCGGGGTACGGGACTAGCGTTCGATGAGCAGTTCTTC	CASSRGTGLAFDEQFF
.	16	.	TRBV7-6	TRBJ2-1	TGTGCCAGCAGCTTGGCCTCGGTCACTATCTACAATGAGCAGTTCTTC	CASSLASVTIYNEQFF
.	15	few	TRBV27	TRBJ2-7	TGTGCCAGCAGTTTAGAGCCCCCGCCCTCCTACGAGCAGTACTTC	CASSLEPPPSYEQYF
TRBD1	14	.	TRBV27	TRBJ2-7	TGTGCCAGCAGGGGACAGGGGGCTAACTACGAGCAGTACTTC	CASRGQGANYEQYF
.	13	.	TRBV18	TRBJ2-3	TGTGCCAGCTCACGGGGGGGCACAGATACGCAGTATTTT	CASSRGGTDTQYF